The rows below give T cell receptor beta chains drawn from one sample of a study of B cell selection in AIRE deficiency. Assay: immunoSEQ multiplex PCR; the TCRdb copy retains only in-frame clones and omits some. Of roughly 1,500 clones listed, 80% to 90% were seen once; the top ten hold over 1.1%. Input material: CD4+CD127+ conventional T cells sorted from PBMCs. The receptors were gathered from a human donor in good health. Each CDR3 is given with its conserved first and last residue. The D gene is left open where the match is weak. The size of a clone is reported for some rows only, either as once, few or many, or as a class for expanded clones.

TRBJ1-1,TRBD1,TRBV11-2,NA,TGTGCCAGCAGCCCCGGGACAGTCGCTGAAGCTTTCTTT,CASSPGTVAEAFF
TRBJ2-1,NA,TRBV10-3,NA,TGTGCCATCAGTGAGTTGGCGAAGTCCGGGGATGAGCAGTTCTTC,CAISELAKSGDEQFF
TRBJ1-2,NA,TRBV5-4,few,TGTGCCAGCAGCTTGTGGGCTGCAAACTATGGCTACACCTTC,CASSLWAANYGYTF
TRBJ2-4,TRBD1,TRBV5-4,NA,TGTGCCAGCAGCCTGGGACAGGGGAAGGACATTCAGTACTTC,CASSLGQGKDIQYF
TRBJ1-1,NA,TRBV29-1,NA,TGCAGCGTTGAAGAGTCGGTGAACACTGAAGCTTTCTTT,CSVEESVNTEAFF
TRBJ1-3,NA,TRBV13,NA,TGTGCCAGCAGCTTAACGGCAGCCCGGATATATTTT,CASSLTAARIYF
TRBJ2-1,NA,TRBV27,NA,TGTGCCAGCAGGCGCAGGGGTCCCCTTTACAATGAGCAGTTCTTC,CASRRRGPLYNEQFF
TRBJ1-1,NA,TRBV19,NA,TGTGCCAGTATCAGGTTTGGCACTGAAGCTTTCTTT,CASIRFGTEAFF
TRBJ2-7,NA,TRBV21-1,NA,TGTGCCAGCAGCAAAAGACTAGCGGGAGTTTACGAGCAGTACTTC,CASSKRLAGVYEQYF
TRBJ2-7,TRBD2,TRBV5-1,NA,TGCGCCAGCGCACAGACTAGCGGGGTATACGAGCAGTACTTC,CASAQTSGVYEQYF
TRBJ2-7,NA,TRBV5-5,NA,TGTGCCAGCAGCTTGGCCTCCTACGAGCAGTACTTC,CASSLASYEQYF
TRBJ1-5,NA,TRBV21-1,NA,TGTGCCAGCAGCAAAGTTTTATGTTTCGGCAGGGTGGCCTATAGCAATCAGCCCCAGCATTTT,CASSKVLCFGRVAYSNQPQHF
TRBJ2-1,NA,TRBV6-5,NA,TGTGCCAGCAGTCCGCGGAGCGGCCTGTACAATGAGCAGTTCTTC,CASSPRSGLYNEQFF
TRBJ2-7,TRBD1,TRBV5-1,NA,TGCGCCAGCAGCTCGACAGGGGGCAGAGAGCAGTACTTC,CASSSTGGREQYF
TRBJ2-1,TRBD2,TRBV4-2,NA,TGTGCCAGCAGCCAAGATCCAAGGGGGACTAGCGGGAGTGGGTCCTACAATGAGCAGTTCTTC,CASSQDPRGTSGSGSYNEQFF
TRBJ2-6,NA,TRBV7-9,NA,TGTGCCAGCAGCTTACGCCCTTCAGAAACTAGTTCTGGGGCCAACGTCCTGACTTTC,CASSLRPSETSSGANVLTF
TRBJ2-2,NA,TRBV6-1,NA,TGTGCCAGCGCGAGGTTTGGGGCCGGGGAGCTGTTTTTT,CASARFGAGELFF
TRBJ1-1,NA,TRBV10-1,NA,TGCGCCAGCAGTTACGGGAGGGGTGAAGCTTTCTTT,CASSYGRGEAFF
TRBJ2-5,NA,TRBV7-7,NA,TGTGCTAGCAGCTGGGGGGCTGGGGAGACCCAGTACTTC,CASSWGAGETQYF
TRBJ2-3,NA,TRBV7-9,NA,TGTGCCAGCAGCCCGACAGGGAGGATGAGCACAGATACGCAGTATTTT,CASSPTGRMSTDTQYF
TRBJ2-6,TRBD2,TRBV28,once,TGTGCCAGCAGTTCTCCCCCGGGAGGGTACAGCTCTGGGGCCAACGTCCTGACTTTC,CASSSPPGGYSSGANVLTF
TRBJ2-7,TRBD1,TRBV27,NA,TGTGCCAGCAGTTCACACAGGGGGCAGGTCGGCTACGAGCAGTACTTC,CASSSHRGQVGYEQYF
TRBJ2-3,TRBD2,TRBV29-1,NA,TGCAGCGTAAAGGGGAGGGCCACGGATACGCAGTATTTT,CSVKGRATDTQYF
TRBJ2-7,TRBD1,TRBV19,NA,TGTGCCAGTAGTACCGGACAGGGACGCGCCTACGAGCAGTACTTC,CASSTGQGRAYEQYF
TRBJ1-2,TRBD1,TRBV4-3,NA,TGCGCCAGCAGCCGAGGGACAGGGGGATGGGGCTACACCTTC,CASSRGTGGWGYTF
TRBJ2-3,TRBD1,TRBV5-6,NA,TGTGCCAGCAGCCCGGACAGGGGGCGCAGCACAGATACGCAGTATTTT,CASSPDRGRSTDTQYF
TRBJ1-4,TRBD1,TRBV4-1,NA,TGCGCCAGCAGCCCCAGGGCGGGGACAGGGGGAGAAAAACTGTTTTTT,CASSPRAGTGGEKLFF
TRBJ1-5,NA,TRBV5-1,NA,TGCGCCAGCAGCTCCACTACAGGGAATCAGCCCCAGCATTTT,CASSSTTGNQPQHF
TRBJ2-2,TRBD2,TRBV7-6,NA,TGTGCCAGCAGCTTAGGGGCCTCTAGCGGGAGTGGGACCGGGGAGCTGTTTTTT,CASSLGASSGSGTGELFF
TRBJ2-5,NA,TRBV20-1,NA,TGCAGTGCTAGAGATCAAGAGACCCAGTACTTC,CSARDQETQYF
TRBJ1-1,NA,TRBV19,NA,TGTGCCAGTAGTATGGGACCCTCACGGGTTTTACTGAACACTGAAGCTTTCTTT,CASSMGPSRVLLNTEAFF